The clone carrying this TCR beta chain was detected only once. No antigen is known for it. The data originate from a study of Ad26.COV2.S vaccination and SARS-CoV-2 variants. Overall study: The trial was COV1001 and the donor's arm was Ad26.COV2.S. By the intramuscular route, Ad26.COV2.S was given once, or twice 56 days apart.

Treatment given: roughly 19 received Ad26.COV2.S at low or high dose, single or two shots; five or six received placebo; per-sample allocation not given. Sampling occurred on day 63 after the first vaccine or placebo injection. The method was immunoSEQ multiplex PCR; TCRdb's version includes in-frame clones alone and lacks a portion of them. Here the sample spans around 400,000 clones, 89% being singletons. The CDR3 covers 15 residues. Trimming stripped 0 bases from V and 5 bases from J, with 11 bases between. The germline CDR1 and CDR2 sequences are LGHDT and YNNKEL (reference sequence). Findings and limits, study-wide: Compared with placebo recipients, vaccine recipients had higher spike-specific TCR breadth. Following vaccination, spike-specific CD8+ and CD4+ T cell responses reportedly exhibited substantial breadth.

This TCR derives from a person aged 18-65 years who received the Ad26.COV2.S COVID-19 vaccine or a placebo. This chain connects TRBV3-1 (or the pseudogene TRBV3-2) to TRBJ1-5; no firm D call. The sample was peripheral blood, taken in a trial of Ad26.COV2.S vaccine versus placebo. CDR3 sequence: CASSQDTGPDQPQHF. CDR3 DNA: TGTGCCAGCAGCCAAGATACGGGCCCTGATCAGCCCCAGCATTTT.